This T cell receptor (beta chain) appears in the sequencing data of a study of T cell repertoires in cytomegalovirus infection. Study-level information: The public TCR beta signatures pointed to both CMV infection and matching HLA type. Study outcomes and limitations: The response measured ex vivo was dominated by TCR beta clonotypes (HLA-C-restricted and CMV-specific). Carriers of CMV and the relevant HLA type were discriminated by public TCR beta frequency.

Note on this clonotype: Its target is not known.

TCRdb reprocessed the reads with MiXCR, giving one entry per CDR3 protein. Of around 570,000 distinct CDR3 sequences detected, roughly 43% appear once; the ten largest clones hold over 45%. The sequence derives from a human donor in good health (CMV status not recorded). Some clones in this sample may be carry-over from other donors' samples. Sequencing was performed on cultured PBMCs, taken from culture after CMV antigen stimulation.

Here the CDR3 DNA reads TGTGCCAGCAGTTCCTCGGACAGTAACAATGAGCAGTTCTTC. Encoded protein: CASSSSDSNNEQFF. V and J are TRBV12-3 or TRBV12-4 and TRBJ2-1; TRBD1 is a possible D gene (6 bases). There are 14 residues in the CDR3. V was trimmed by 4 bases and J by 5 bases, leaving 12 bases between them.